Listed here are 19 T cell receptor beta chains from one sample, sequenced in a study of blood T cell repertoires in COVID-19. The protocol was immunoSEQ multiplex PCR, while the TCRdb copy is restricted to in-frame clones and leaves out a portion. The sample records about 190,000 clones, roughly nine tenths being singletons. The specimen was peripheral blood. The receptor source for this set is a man under 40 with acute or convalescent COVID-19.

J is TRBJ1-3 and V is TRBV9, with D tentatively TRBD1 (5 bases). Per germline, CDR1 SGDLS and CDR2 YYNGEE. V was clipped by 4 bases and J by 0 bases, with 17 bases between them. The CDR3 consists of 17 residues. CDR3 region: CASSPPSTVNSGNTIYF. For the CDR3, the DNA is TGTGCCAGCAGCCCGCCTTCGACAGTTAACTCTGGAAACACCATATATTTT.

The chain recombines TRBV5-1 with TRBJ2-2; TRBD2 matches at 8 bases. CDR3 size: 17 residues. Germline assignment: CDR1 SGHRS and CDR2 YFSETQ. The V gene end was trimmed by 5 bases and the J gene end by 2 bases; junction bases not matched to a gene: 11. The CDR3 here is CASRYNAGGDNTGELFF. CDR3 sequence (DNA): TGCGCCAGCAGGTACAATGCGGGGGGCGATAACACCGGGGAGCTGTTTTTT. The full variable domain, with the rest looked up from reference TRBV5-1 and TRBJ2-2, is KAGVTQTPRYLIKTRGQQVTLSCSPISGHRSVSWYQQTPGQGLQFLFEYFSETQRNKGNFPGRFSGRQFSNSRSEMNVSTLELGDSALYLCASRYNAGGDNTGELFFGEGSRLTVL.

The genes are TRBV11-2 and TRBJ2-5; 8 bases map to TRBD2. The CDR3 consists of 15 residues. Germline V gene lookup returns CDR1 SGHAT and CDR2 FQNNGV. V lost 1 base, J lost 5 bases, and 6 bases stayed unmatched. In DNA, the CDR3 is TGTGCCAGCAGCTTAGGAGGGACTAGAACGGAGACCCAGTACTTC. Its translation is CASSLGGTRTETQYF.

The J gene is TRBJ1-1, the V gene TRBV9; D is unresolved. The V end was cut by 3 bases, the J end by 1 base, with 10 bases between. Per the germline V gene, CDR1 is SGDLS and CDR2 is YYNGEE. The CDR3 has 14 amino acids. In nucleotides, the CDR3 is TGTGCCAGCAGCGCACAGTTTTCGAACACTGAAGCTTTCTTT. Translation gives CASSAQFSNTEAFF.

The CDR3 protein is CASSSPLGDRRGAGELFF. Here the CDR3 DNA reads TGTGCCAGCTCCTCACCATTGGGGGACAGGCGGGGTGCCGGGGAGCTGTTTTTT. This chain uses TRBV5-4 with TRBJ2-2, with 8 positions matching TRBD1. This CDR3 has 18 amino acids. Unmatched junction bases numbered 20, after V lost 7 bases and J lost 6 bases. Germline CDR1 reads SGHNT; CDR2 reads YYREEE (reference sequence).

The gene calls are TRBV10-2 and TRBJ1-2; the D gene is possibly TRBD1 (5 bases). Trimming shortened V by 2 bases and J by 3 bases, and 10 bases separated the two germline ends. This CDR3 has 14 amino acids. Germline lookup yields CDR1 WSHSY and CDR2 SAAADI. CDR3 sequence reads: CASSEQGGDYGYTF. The CDR3 DNA is TGCGCCAGCAGTGAGCAGGGCGGGGACTATGGCTACACCTTC.

J is TRBJ2-3 and V is TRBV11-2; 8 nucleotides agree with TRBD2. The CDR3 has 16 residues. Germline CDR1 and CDR2: SGHAT and FQNNGV. V was pared by 5 bases and J by 0 bases, with 7 bases of the junction left unmatched. CDR3 in DNA: TGTGCCAGCAGCCAACAGACTAGCGTAAGCACAGATACGCAGTATTTT. This translates into CASSQQTSVSTDTQYF.

The rearrangement joins TRBV9 to TRBJ2-2; 12 nucleotides agree with TRBD1. V shed 4 bases and J 6 bases; nucleotides not matched to a gene: 7. This CDR3 has 16 amino acids. Germline-derived CDR1 and CDR2 are SGDLS and YYNGEE. The CDR3 sequence: CASSPSGTGGAGELFF. For the CDR3, the DNA is TGTGCCAGCAGCCCTAGCGGGACAGGGGGCGCCGGGGAGCTGTTTTTT.

The J gene is TRBJ2-4, the V gene TRBV19; TRBD1 is a possible D gene (5 bases). Looked up from germline, CDR1 is LNHDA and CDR2 is SQIVND (reference sequence). The CDR3 has 13 amino acids. V was pared by 7 bases and J by 7 bases, with 14 bases between. CDR3 bases: TGTGCCAGTAAAATCGCAGGGTCCAACATTCAGTACTTC. This sequence encodes CASKIAGSNIQYF.

The V and J genes are TRBV3-1 (or the pseudogene TRBV3-2) and TRBJ1-1; D not resolved. The CDR3 loop spans 13 amino acids. Germline assignment: CDR1 LGHDT and CDR2 YNNKEL (reference sequence). V was trimmed by 5 bases and J by 1 base, leaving 8 bases between them. The CDR3 reads CASSSQRNTEAFF. DNA of the CDR3: TGTGCCAGCAGCTCCCAGCGGAACACTGAAGCTTTCTTT.

The chain links TRBV10-3 to TRBJ1-1, with D possibly being TRBD1 (5 bases). Trimming pared 6 bases from V and 1 base from J, leaving 6 bases between. The germline gives CDR1 ENHRY, CDR2 SYGVKD. The CDR3 length is 12 residues. The DNA of the CDR3 is TGTGCCATCAGGGGGGGGAACACTGAAGCTTTCTTT. Its protein is CAIRGGNTEAFF.

The chain employs TRBV18 and TRBJ1-6; 7 nucleotides agree with TRBD1. J was trimmed by 6 bases and V by 6 bases; bases with no gene match: 8. Germline V gene data show CDR1 as KGHSH and CDR2 as LQKENI. CDR3 length equals 15 residues. CDR3 region: CASSSGTASNSPLHF. In DNA, the CDR3 is TGTGCCAGCTCTTCCGGGACAGCCTCTAATTCACCCCTCCACTTT.

The DNA for the CDR3 is TGTGCCAGCAGTTATCGGGTAACTAATGAAAAACTGTTTTTT. Translating it yields CASSYRVTNEKLFF. V is TRBV6-6 and J is TRBJ1-4; D is ambiguous. Trimming cost V 3 bases and J 1 base, with 6 bases left between them. Germline CDR1 is MNHNY and CDR2 is SVGAGI (reference sequence). This CDR3 has 14 residues.

This rearrangement joins TRBV6-4 to TRBJ1-5; D is ambiguous. The CDR3 contains 17 residues. The germline V gene has CDR1 MRHNA and CDR2 SNTAGT. V shed 2 bases and J shed 2 bases, with 16 bases lying between them. The CDR3 sequence is CASSDGGRWGGNQPQHF. CDR3 DNA: TGTGCCAGCAGTGACGGAGGGAGGTGGGGTGGCAATCAGCCCCAGCATTTT.

The V gene is TRBV19, the J gene TRBJ2-1; D may be TRBD2 (5 bases). Germline values: CDR1 LNHDA, CDR2 SQIVND (reference sequence). V was clipped by 4 bases and J by 10 bases, with 20 bases between them. The CDR3 has 15 amino acids. As DNA, the CDR3 is TGTGCCAGTAGTACGGACGGGATAGGCCCCGAAGAGCAGTTCTTC. It translates to CASSTDGIGPEEQFF.

The chain employs TRBV20-1 and TRBJ2-3; 11 nucleotides align to TRBD2. CDR1 and CDR2 (germline): DFQATT, SNEGSKA (reference sequence). Trimming cost V 3 bases and J 0 bases; bases outside gene matches: 5. The CDR3 totals 16 residues. The CDR3 coding sequence is TGCAGTGCTAGTGTCTGGACTAGCGGGAGCACAGATACGCAGTATTTT. It is translated as CSASVWTSGSTDTQYF.

Concerning this clone: Other DNA sequences in the same sample also yield this CDR3. The J gene is TRBJ1-1, the V gene TRBV7-2; no firm D call. Trimming took off 5 bases at V and 1 base at J, with 11 bases between the two ends. The germline CDR1 and CDR2 sequences are SGHTA and FQGNSA. The CDR3 is 14 residues long. The CDR3 sequence: CASSPQARNTEAFF. CDR3 coding DNA: TGTGCCAGCAGCCCTCAGGCGAGGAACACTGAAGCTTTCTTT.

CDR3 bases: TGCGCCAGCAGCTGGGAGACTACAGGGGTGAACACTGAAGCTTTCTTT. Its translation is CASSWETTGVNTEAFF. V and J are TRBV5-1 and TRBJ1-1; 7 bases are shared with TRBD1. V was pared by 3 bases and J by 0 bases, with 8 bases of the junction left unmatched. The CDR3 contains 16 residues. CDR1 is SGHRS and CDR2 is YFSETQ in the germline V gene.

V and J are TRBV15 and TRBJ1-3; D is unclear. The CDR3 has 14 amino acids. V was trimmed by 2 bases and J by 0 bases, leaving 5 bases between them. CDR1 is LNHNV and CDR2 is YYDKDF in the germline V gene (reference sequence). Here the CDR3 reads CATSRQYSGNTIYF. CDR3 sequence (DNA): TGTGCCACCAGCAGACAGTACTCTGGAAACACCATATATTTT. Based on the CDR3 plus reference TRBV15 and TRBJ1-3, the full variable domain is DAMVIQNPRYQVTQFGKPVTLSCSQTLNHNVMYWYQQKSSQAPKLLFHYYDKDFNNEADTPDNFQSRRPNTSFCFLDIRSPGLGDTAMYLCATSRQYSGNTIYFGEGSWLTVV.